This TCR beta chain was sequenced in a study of vaccination effects on CD4 cells after COVID-19. Study findings and constraints: Small numbers of convalescent patients limited the study. It also lacked early post-infection timepoints.

Viral peptide pool expansion of antigen-specific CD4+ T cells preceded sequencing in the ViraFEST assay. The culture ran for around ten days before CD4+ T cells were isolated. No vaccinee had earlier SARS-CoV-2 infection, and nucleocapsid antibodies were negative. Each well held some 2 million PBMC cultured with around 10 ug/ml peptides and roughly 9 IU/ml IL-2. Days 3 and 7 were when half the medium was replaced with IL-2 medium. The CDR3 length is 17 residues. J lost 7 bases, V lost 3 bases, and 13 bases had no gene match. Germline-derived CDR1 and CDR2 are SGHAT and FQNNGV. Clones were read by immunoSEQ multiplex PCR, and TCRdb kept only the in-frame ones, dropping some. The sample carries around 66,000 clones, 75% recorded once. Of note for this clone: Its antigen is unidentified.

This TCR was recovered from a human donor who received a COVID-19 vaccine. The starting material was CD4+ T cells from PBMCs cultured with HCoV-OC43 spike peptides, obtained before COVID-19 vaccination. Sample subset: HCoV-OC43 spike overlapping peptide pool stimulation. J is TRBJ1-4 and V is TRBV11-2; 8 nucleotides line up with TRBD1. The CDR3 spells CASSLKDRAGGSEKLFF. CDR3 DNA sequence: TGTGCCAGCAGCTTGAAGGACAGGGCTGGTGGAAGTGAAAAACTGTTTTTT.